This TCR beta chain came from a study of CD8+CD57+ T cells in acquired aplastic anemia. The study, taken as a whole, reports: CD8+ Simpson's diversity in patients was not significantly different from that in controls.

A word on this clonotype: Its antigen is as yet unknown.

The ends lost 4 bases at V and 2 bases at J; junction bases unmatched: 9. Germline assignment: CDR1 SGHRS and CDR2 YFSETQ. This CDR3 contains 15 residues. TCR beta VDJ and CDR3 profiling used genomic DNA as template. TCRdb re-analysed the reads in MiXCR, keeping a single row per CDR3 protein. The table includes some 47,000 distinct CDR3 sequences, approximately 72% detected once. The chain has TRBV5-1 and TRBJ2-7; the match to TRBD1 covers 7 bases. The source of this sequence is a human donor in good health, serving as a control. The sample was sorted CD4+, CD8+, or CD8+CD57+ T cells (not recorded which) from PBMCs. DNA for the CDR3: TGCGCCAGCAGCCGAAATACCGGACAGGCCTACGAGCAGTACTTC. Amino acid sequence: CASSRNTGQAYEQYF.